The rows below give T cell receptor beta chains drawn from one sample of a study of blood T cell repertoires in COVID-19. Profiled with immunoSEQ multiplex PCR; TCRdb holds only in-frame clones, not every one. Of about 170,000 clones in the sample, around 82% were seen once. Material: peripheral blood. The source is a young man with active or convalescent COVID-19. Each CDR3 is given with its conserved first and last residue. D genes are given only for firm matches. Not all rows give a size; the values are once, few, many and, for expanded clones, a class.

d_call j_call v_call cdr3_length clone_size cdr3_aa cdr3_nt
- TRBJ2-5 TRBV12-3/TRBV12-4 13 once CASSLEGQETQYF TGTGCCAGCAGTTTGGAGGGTCAAGAGACCCAGTACTTC
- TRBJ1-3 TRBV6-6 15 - CASSKEPLSGNTIYF TGTGCCAGCAGTAAGGAGCCTCTCTCTGGAAACACCATATATTTT
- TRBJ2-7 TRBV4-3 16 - CASSQDLSGRTYEQYF TGCGCCAGCAGCCAAGATCTGAGCGGTAGAACCTACGAGCAGTACTTC
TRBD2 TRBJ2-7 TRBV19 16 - CASSLIAGGPKVEQYF TGTGCCAGTAGTCTCATAGCGGGAGGGCCAAAGGTCGAGCAGTACTTC
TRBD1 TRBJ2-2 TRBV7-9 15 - CASSLRGQDTGELFF TGTGCCAGCAGCCTTAGGGGGCAGGACACCGGGGAGCTGTTTTTT
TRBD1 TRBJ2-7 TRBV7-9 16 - CASSLASGTGGGEQYF TGTGCCAGCAGCTTAGCGTCTGGGACAGGGGGAGGTGAGCAGTACTTC
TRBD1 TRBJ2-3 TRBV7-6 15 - CASSRGQGSTDTQYF TGTGCCAGCAGCAGGGGACAGGGGTCCACAGATACGCAGTATTTT
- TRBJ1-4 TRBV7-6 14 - CASSPRGGLEKLFF TGTGCCAGCAGCCCACGGGGAGGGCTGGAAAAACTGTTTTTT
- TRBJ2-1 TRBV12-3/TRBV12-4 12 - CASSLNSGEQFF TGTGCCAGCAGTTTAAATAGCGGTGAGCAGTTCTTC
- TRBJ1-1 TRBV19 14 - CASSPTGSRNEAFF TGTGCCAGTTCACCAACAGGTTCTAGGAATGAAGCTTTCTTT
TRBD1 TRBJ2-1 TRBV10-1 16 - CASSGDRAHRYNEQFF TGCGCCAGCAGCGGAGACAGGGCCCATAGATACAATGAGCAGTTCTTC
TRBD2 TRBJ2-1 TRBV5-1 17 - CASSLRTSGVAYNEQFF TGCGCCAGCAGCTTACGGACTAGCGGGGTTGCCTACAATGAGCAGTTCTTC
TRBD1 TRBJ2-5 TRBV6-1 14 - CASSEARTGGTQYF TGTGCCAGCAGTGAAGCGAGGACAGGGGGGACCCAGTACTTC
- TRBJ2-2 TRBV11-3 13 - CASSLARVGELFF TGTGCCAGCAGCTTAGCCCGCGTCGGGGAGCTGTTTTTT
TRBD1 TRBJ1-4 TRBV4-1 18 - CASSRSGTGLSTNEKLFF TGCGCCAGCAGCCGTTCCGGGACAGGATTATCAACTAATGAAAAACTGTTTTTT
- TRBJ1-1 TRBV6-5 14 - CASSYGGAGTEAFF TGTGCCAGCAGTTACGGAGGGGCAGGAACTGAAGCTTTCTTT
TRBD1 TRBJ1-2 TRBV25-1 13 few CASSRTGVGGYTF TGTGCCAGCAGCCGGACAGGGGTAGGCGGCTACACCTTC
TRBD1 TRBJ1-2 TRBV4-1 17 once CASSQVGTATTNYGYTF TGCGCCAGCAGCCAAGTGGGGACAGCTACGACTAACTATGGCTACACCTTC
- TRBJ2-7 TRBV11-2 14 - CASSLGLASYEQYF TGTGCCAGCAGCTTAGGTTTAGCCTCCTACGAGCAGTACTTC
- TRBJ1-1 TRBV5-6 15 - CASSFGRTENTEAFF TGTGCCAGCAGCTTCGGTAGGACAGAGAACACTGAAGCTTTCTTT
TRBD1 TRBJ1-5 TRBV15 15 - CATSSSGQGNQPQHF TGTGCCACCAGCAGTTCGGGACAGGGAAATCAGCCCCAGCATTTT
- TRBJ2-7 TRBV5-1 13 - CASSRDTYYEQYF TGCGCCAGCAGCCGGGACACCTACTACGAGCAGTACTTC
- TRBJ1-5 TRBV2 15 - CASRDRFLVNQPQHF TGTGCCAGCAGAGACAGGTTTTTAGTCAATCAGCCCCAGCATTTT
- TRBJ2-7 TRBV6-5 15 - CASSYSSGESYEQYF TGTGCCAGCAGTTACTCGTCTGGGGAGTCCTACGAGCAGTACTTC
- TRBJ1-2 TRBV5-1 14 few CASSFAGSNYGYTF TGCGCCAGCAGCTTTGCAGGGTCAAACTATGGCTACACCTTC
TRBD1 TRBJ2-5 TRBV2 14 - CASIWRTGSETQYF TGTGCCAGCATTTGGCGGACAGGGTCAGAGACCCAGTACTTC
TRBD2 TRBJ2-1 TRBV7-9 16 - CASSKETSGLYNEQFF TGTGCCAGCAGCAAAGAGACTAGCGGATTATACAATGAGCAGTTCTTC
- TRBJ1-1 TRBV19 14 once CASSMGGRSTEAFF TGTGCCAGTAGTATGGGGGGGCGATCCACTGAAGCTTTCTTT
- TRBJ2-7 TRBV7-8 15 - CASSLGGGRDYEQYF TGTGCCAGCAGCTTAGGTGGAGGGAGAGACTACGAGCAGTACTTC